This paragraph covers one TCR beta chain sequence. Its antigen is not identified. The same CDR3 is also encoded by other DNA sequences in this sample. Assay: immunoSEQ multiplex PCR; the TCRdb copy retains only in-frame clones and omits some. The sample lists around 610,000 clones; 95% to 97% were seen once. This record belongs to a study of shared clonotypes between healthy human individuals. Regarding the study as a whole: Despite large depth, sorted-subset datasets appeared incompletely sequenced.

Germline values: CDR1 MNHEY, CDR2 SMNVEV (reference sequence). This CDR3 comprises 15 residues. Trimming shortened V by 0 bases and J by 0 bases, and 3 bases separated the two germline ends. Naive CD8 isolation took CD45RO-negative cells positively selected for CCR7 and excluded terminally differentiated effector memory CD45RA+ cells. The chain joins TRBV27 to TRBJ2-6; D call uncertain. The sequencing input was naive CD8+ T cells sorted from blood. This receptor was identified in a woman aged 25-40 years in good health. The CDR3, as DNA: TGTGCCAGCAGTTTATCAATCTCTGGGGCCAACGTCCTGACTTTC. Protein sequence: CASSLSISGANVLTF.